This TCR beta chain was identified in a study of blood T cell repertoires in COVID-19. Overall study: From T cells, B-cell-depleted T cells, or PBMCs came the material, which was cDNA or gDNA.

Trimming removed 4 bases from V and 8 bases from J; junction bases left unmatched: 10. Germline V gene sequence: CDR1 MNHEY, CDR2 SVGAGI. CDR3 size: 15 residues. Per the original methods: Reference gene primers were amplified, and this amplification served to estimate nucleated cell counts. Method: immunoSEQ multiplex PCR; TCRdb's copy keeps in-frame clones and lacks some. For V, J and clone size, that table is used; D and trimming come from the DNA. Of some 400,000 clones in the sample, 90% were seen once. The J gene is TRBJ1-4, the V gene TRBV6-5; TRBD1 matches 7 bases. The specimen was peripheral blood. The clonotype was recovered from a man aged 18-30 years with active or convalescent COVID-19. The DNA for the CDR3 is TGTGCCAGCAGTTCTGGACAGGCCCCGAGGGAAAAACTGTTTTTT. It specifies CASSSGQAPREKLFF.